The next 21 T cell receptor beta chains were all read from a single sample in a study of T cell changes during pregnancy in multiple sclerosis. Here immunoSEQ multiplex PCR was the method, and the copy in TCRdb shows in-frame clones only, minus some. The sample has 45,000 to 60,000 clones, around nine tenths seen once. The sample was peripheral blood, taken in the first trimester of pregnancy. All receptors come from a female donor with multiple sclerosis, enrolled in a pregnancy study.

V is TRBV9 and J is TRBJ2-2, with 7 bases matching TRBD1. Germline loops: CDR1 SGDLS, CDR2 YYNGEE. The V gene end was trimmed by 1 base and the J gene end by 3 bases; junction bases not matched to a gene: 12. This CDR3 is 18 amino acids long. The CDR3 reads CASSVNPRQGMDTGELFF. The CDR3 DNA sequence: TGTGCCAGCAGCGTAAATCCCCGACAGGGTATGGACACCGGGGAGCTGTTTTTT.

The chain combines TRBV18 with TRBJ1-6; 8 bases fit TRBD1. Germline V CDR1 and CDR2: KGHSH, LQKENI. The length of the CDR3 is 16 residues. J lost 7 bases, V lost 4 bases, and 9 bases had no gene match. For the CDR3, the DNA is TGTGCCAGCTCACAGACAGGGGCCCCCACGAATTCACCCCTCCACTTT. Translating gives CASSQTGAPTNSPLHF.

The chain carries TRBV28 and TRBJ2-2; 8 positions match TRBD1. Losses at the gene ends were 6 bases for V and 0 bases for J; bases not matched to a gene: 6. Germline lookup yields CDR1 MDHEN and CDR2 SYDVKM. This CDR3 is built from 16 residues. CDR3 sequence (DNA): TGTGCCAGCAGCCAGGGACAGGTCGCGAACACCGGGGAGCTGTTTTTT. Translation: CASSQGQVANTGELFF.

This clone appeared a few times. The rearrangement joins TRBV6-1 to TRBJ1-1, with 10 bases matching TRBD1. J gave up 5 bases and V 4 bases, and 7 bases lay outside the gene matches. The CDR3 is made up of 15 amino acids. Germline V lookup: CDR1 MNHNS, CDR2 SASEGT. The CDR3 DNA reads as TGTGCCAGCAGTGTTTGGGACAGGGGAGGGACTGAAGCTTTCTTT. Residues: CASSVWDRGGTEAFF.

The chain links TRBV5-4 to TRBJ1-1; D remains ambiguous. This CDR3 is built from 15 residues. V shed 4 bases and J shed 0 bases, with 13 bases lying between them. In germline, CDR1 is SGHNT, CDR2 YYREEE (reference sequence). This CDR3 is CASSILRELNTEAFF. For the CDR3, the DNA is TGTGCCAGCAGCATTTTGAGGGAATTGAACACTGAAGCTTTCTTT. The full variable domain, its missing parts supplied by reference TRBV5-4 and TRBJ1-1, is ETGVTQSPTHLIKTRGQQVTLRCSSQSGHNTVSWYQQALGQGPQFIFQYYREEENGRGNFPPRFSGLQFPNYSSELNVNALELDDSALYLCASSILRELNTEAFFGQGTRLTVV.

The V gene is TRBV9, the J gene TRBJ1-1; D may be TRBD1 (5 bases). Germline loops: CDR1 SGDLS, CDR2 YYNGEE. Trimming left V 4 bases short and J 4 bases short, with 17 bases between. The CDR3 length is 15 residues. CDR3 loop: CASSRTGGRRTEAFF. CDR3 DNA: TGTGCCAGCAGCAGAACAGGAGGGAGGCGCACTGAAGCTTTCTTT.

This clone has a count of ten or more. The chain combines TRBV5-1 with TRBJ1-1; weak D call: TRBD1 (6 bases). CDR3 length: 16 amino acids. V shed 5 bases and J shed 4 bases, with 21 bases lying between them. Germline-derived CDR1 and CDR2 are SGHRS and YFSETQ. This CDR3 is CASRWSLSARGTEAFF. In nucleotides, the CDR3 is TGCGCCAGCAGGTGGTCTCTTTCCGCCAGGGGCACTGAAGCTTTCTTT.

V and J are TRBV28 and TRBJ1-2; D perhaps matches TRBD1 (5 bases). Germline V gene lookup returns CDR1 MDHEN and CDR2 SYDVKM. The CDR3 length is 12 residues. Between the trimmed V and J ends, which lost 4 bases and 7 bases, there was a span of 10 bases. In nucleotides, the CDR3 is TGTGCCAGCAGTTCCAGGGAGGCTGGCTACACCTTC. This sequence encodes CASSSREAGYTF.

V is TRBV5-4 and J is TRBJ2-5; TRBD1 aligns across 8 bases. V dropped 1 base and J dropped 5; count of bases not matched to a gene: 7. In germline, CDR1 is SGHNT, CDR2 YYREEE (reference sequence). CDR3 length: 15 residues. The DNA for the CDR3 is TGTGCCAGCAGCTTGTTGGCACAGGGGGGTGAGACCCAGTACTTC. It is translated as CASSLLAQGGETQYF.

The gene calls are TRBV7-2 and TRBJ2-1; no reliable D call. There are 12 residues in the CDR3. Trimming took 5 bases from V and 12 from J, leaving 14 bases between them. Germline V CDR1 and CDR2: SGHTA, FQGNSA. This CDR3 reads CASSALRDWQFF. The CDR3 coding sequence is TGTGCCAGCAGCGCCCTCCGAGACTGGCAGTTCTTC.

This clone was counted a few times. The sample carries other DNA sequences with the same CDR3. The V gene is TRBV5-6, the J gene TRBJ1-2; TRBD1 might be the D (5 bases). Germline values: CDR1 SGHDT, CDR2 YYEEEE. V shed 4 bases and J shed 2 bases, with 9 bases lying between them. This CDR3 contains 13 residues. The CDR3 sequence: CASSRTPNYGYTF. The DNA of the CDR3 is TGTGCCAGCAGCAGGACACCGAACTATGGCTACACCTTC.

The CDR3 DNA follows: TGTGCCAGCAGTTTGGACAGGGGGGACGGAATCCCTGAAGCTTTCTTT. Translating it yields CASSLDRGDGIPEAFF. This rearrangement joins TRBV28 to TRBJ1-1; 10 bases line up with TRBD1. This CDR3 has 16 residues. Germline CDR1 MDHEN, CDR2 SYDVKM. Germline trimming cut 3 bases from V and 6 bases from J; bases unmatched to any gene: 10.

The DNA of the CDR3 is TGTGCCAGCAGTCCCACAACAGGGTCCTCTGGAAACACCATATATTTT. Translating it yields CASSPTTGSSGNTIYF. The rearrangement links TRBV28 to TRBJ1-3; D perhaps matches TRBD1 (6 bases). The germline gives CDR1 MDHEN, CDR2 SYDVKM. The CDR3 consists of 16 residues. V was trimmed by 5 bases and J by 0 bases, leaving 14 bases between them.

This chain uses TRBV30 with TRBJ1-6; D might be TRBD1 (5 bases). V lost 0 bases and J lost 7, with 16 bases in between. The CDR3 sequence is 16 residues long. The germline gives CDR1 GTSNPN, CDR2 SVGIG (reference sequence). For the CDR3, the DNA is TGTGCCTGGAGTGTCCGAGGGACTAACTTAAATTCACCCCTCCACTTT. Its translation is CAWSVRGTNLNSPLHF.

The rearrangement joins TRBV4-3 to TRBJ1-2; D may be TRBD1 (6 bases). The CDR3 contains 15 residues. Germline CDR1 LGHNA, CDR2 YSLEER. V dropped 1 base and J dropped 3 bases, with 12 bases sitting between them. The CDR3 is CASSQVGQIYYGYTF. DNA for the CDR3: TGCGCCAGCAGCCAAGTTGGACAGATCTACTATGGCTACACCTTC.

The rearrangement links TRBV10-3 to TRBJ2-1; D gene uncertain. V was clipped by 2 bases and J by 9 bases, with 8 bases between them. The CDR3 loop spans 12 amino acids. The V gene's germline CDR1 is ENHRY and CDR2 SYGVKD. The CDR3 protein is CAISEPPGEQFF. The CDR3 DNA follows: TGTGCCATCAGTGAGCCCCCCGGTGAGCAGTTCTTC.

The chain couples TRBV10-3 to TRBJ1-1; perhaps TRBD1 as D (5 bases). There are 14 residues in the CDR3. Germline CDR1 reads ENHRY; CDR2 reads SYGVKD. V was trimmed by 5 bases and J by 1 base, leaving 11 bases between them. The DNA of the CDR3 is TGTGCCATCAGTAGGACACAGGCGAACACTGAAGCTTTCTTT. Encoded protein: CAISRTQANTEAFF.

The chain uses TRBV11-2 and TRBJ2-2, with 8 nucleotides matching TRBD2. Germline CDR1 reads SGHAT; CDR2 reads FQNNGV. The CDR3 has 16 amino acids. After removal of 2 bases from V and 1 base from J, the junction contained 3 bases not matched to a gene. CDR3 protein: CASSLRLAWNTGELFF. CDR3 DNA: TGTGCCAGCAGCTTAAGACTAGCGTGGAACACCGGGGAGCTGTTTTTT.

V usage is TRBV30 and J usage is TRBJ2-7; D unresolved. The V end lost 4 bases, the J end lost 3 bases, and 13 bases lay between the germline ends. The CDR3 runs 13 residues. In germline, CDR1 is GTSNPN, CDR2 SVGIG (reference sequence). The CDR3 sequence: CAWTPGRLYEQYF. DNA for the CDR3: TGTGCCTGGACTCCAGGAAGGCTCTACGAGCAGTACTTC.

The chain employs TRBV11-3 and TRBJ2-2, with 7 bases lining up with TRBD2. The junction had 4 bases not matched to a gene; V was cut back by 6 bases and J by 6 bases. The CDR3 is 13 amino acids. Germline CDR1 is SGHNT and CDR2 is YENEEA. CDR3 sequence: CASSPGGSGELFF. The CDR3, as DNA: TGTGCCAGCAGTCCCGGGGGGTCCGGGGAGCTGTTTTTT.

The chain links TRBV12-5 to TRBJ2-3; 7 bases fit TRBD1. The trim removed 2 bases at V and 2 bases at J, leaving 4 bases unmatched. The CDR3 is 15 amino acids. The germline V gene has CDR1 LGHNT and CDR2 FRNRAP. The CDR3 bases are TGTGCTAGTGGTTTGCGGACAGGAATCACAGATACGCAGTATTTT. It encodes CASGLRTGITDTQYF.